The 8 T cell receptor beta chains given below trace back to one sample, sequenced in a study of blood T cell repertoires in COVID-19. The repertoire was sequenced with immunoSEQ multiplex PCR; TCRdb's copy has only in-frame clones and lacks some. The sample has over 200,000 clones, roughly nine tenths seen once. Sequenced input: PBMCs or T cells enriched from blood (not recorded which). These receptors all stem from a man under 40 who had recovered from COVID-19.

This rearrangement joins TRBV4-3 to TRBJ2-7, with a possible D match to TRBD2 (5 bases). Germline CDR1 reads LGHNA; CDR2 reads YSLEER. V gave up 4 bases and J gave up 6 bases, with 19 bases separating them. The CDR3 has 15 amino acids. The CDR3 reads CASSRERQTNFEQYF. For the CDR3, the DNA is TGCGCCAGCAGCCGAGAGCGGCAGACTAACTTCGAGCAGTACTTC.

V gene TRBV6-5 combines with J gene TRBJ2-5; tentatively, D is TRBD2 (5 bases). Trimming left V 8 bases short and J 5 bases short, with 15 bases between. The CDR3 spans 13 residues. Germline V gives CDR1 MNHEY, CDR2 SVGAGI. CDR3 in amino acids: CASAWGEMETQYF. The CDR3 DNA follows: TGTGCCAGCGCCTGGGGAGAAATGGAGACCCAGTACTTC.

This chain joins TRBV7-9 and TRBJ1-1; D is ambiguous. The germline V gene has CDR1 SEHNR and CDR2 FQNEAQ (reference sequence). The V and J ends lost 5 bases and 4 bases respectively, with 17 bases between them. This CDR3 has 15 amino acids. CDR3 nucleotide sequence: TGTGCCAGCAGCCCATCCGGGTCACACGGCACTGAAGCTTTCTTT. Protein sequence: CASSPSGSHGTEAFF.

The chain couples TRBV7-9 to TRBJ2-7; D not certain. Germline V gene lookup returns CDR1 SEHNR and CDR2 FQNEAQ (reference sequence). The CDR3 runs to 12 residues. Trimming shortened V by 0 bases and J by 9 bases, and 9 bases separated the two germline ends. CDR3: CASSLAITAQYF. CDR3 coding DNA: TGTGCCAGCAGCTTAGCGATTACAGCGCAGTACTTC.

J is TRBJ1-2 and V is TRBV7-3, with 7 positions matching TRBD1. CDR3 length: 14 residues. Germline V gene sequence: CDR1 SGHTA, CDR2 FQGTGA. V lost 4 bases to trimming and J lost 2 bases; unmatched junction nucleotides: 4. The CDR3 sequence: CASSSGTENYGYTF. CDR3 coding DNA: TGTGCCAGCAGCTCAGGGACAGAGAACTATGGCTACACCTTC. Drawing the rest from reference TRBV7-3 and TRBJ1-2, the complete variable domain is GAGVSQTPSNKVTEKGKYVELRCDPISGHTALYWYRQSLGQGPEFLIYFQGTGAADDSGLPNDRFFAVRPEGSVSTLKIQRTERGDSAVYLCASSSGTENYGYTFGSGTRLTVV.

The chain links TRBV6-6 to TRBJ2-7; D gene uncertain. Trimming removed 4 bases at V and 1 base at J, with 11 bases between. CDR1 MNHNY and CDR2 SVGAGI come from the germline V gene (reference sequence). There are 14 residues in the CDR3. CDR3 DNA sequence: TGTGCCAGCAGTTTGCGCGCTAGGTCCTACGAGCAGTACTTC. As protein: CASSLRARSYEQYF.

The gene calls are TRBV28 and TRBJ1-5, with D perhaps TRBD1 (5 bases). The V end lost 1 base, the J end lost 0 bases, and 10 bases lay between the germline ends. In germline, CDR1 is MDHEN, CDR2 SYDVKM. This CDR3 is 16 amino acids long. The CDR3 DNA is TGTGCCAGCAGTTTATTGGCAGGGCTTAGCAATCAGCCCCAGCATTTT. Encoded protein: CASSLLAGLSNQPQHF.

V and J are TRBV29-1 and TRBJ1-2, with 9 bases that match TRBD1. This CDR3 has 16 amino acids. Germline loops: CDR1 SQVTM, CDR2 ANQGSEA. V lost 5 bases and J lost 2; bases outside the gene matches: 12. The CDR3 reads CSVQSISGQGNYGYTF. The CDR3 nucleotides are TGCAGCGTTCAGTCTATTTCGGGACAGGGAAACTATGGCTACACCTTC.